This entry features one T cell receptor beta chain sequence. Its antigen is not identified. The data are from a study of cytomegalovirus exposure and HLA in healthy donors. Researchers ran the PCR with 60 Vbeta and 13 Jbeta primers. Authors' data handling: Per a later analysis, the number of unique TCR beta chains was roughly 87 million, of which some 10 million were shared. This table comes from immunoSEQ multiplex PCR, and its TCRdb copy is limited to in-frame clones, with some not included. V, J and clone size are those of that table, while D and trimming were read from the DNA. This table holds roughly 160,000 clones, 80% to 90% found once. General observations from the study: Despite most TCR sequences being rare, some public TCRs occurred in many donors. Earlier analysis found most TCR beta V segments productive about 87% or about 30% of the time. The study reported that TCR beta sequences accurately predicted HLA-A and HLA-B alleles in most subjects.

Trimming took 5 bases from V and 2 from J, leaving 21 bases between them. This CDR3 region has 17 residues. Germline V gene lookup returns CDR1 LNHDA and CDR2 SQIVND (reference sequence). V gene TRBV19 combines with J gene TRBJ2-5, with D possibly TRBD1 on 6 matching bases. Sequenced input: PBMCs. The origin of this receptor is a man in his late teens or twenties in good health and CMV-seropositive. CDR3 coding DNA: TGTGCCAGTAGTGCCCACCAAGGGACACCTATACAAGAGACCCAGTACTTC. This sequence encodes CASSAHQGTPIQETQYF. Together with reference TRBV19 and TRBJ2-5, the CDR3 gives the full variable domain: DGGITQSPKYLFRKEGQNVTLSCEQNLNHDAMYWYRQDPGQGLRLIYYSQIVNDFQKGDIAEGYSVSREKKESFPLTVTSAQKNPTAFYLCASSAHQGTPIQETQYFGPGTRLLVL.